The 2 T cell receptor beta chains presented below share a single source sample, sequenced in a study of CD8 T cells in ankylosing spondylitis. TCRdb called the 5' RACE reads again in MiXCR, with one record for every CDR3 protein. The sample has roughly 100,000 distinct CDR3 sequences, 24% seen once. Sequences were obtained from synovial fluid, either unsorted or a sorted T cell fraction (not recorded which). Receptors were obtained from a male donor with ankylosing spondylitis.

This clonotype was counted a few times. This chain uses TRBV20-1 with TRBJ1-2; TRBD1 matches 9 bases. The CDR3 is made up of 13 amino acids. The junction had 6 bases not matched to a gene; V was cut back by 3 bases and J by 7 bases. Germline V gives CDR1 DFQATT, CDR2 SNEGSKA (reference sequence). The CDR3 region is CSASPTGGGGYTF. The CDR3 bases are TGCAGTGCTAGTCCAACAGGGGGCGGTGGCTACACCTTC.

J is TRBJ2-5 and V is TRBV24-1; 9 nucleotides align to TRBD1. The CDR3 is 15 amino acids. Germline lookup yields CDR1 KGHDR and CDR2 SFDVKD. Germline trimming cut 2 bases from V and 4 bases from J; bases unmatched to any gene: 4. The CDR3 DNA follows: TGTGCCACCAGTGATTCGGGACAGGGAGGAGAGACCCAGTACTTC. This sequence encodes CATSDSGQGGETQYF.